Sequencing of this T cell receptor beta chain was carried out in a study of T cell responses to AZD1222 COVID-19 vaccine. Whole-study findings and limits: Variant regions that are unmutated are reportedly the target of nearly half of spike-specific TCRs. Just five or six AZD1222 recipients were seropositive at baseline. Two AZD1222 administrations were followed by greater Spike-specific TCR breadth and depth.

In the case of this clone: Its target is unknown.

The CDR3 has 15 amino acids. V gave up 4 bases and J gave up 4 bases; unmatched junction bases: 5. Germline lookup yields CDR1 LGHDT and CDR2 YNNKEL (reference sequence). Produced via immunoSEQ multiplex PCR; TCRdb's table is partial and in-frame only. The sample holds tens of thousands of clones, approximately 86% seen once. The rearrangement uses TRBV3-1 (or the pseudogene TRBV3-2) and TRBJ2-2, with 8 bases identical to TRBD1. The sequencing here drew on peripheral blood, taken on day 0 of MenACWY control vaccination. This clonotype was sampled from an adult in good health. The chain's CDR3 is CASSPYDRGTGELFF. The CDR3 nucleotides read TGTGCCAGCAGCCCATACGACAGGGGCACCGGGGAGCTGTTTTTT.